The sequence of this TCR beta chain was determined in a study of identical twins. The V and J ends lost 6 bases and 0 bases respectively, with 18 bases between them. The CDR3 runs 17 residues. CDR1 is KGHSH, CDR2 LQKENI, per germline. A universal primer site was created by template switching, with the cDNA bearing unique molecular identifiers. TCRdb re-called the 5' RACE reads through MiXCR, storing one row per CDR3 protein. The sample consists of nearly 900,000 distinct CDR3 sequences, around 12% of them appearing once. This sample also belongs to another study, concerning yellow fever vaccine responses in identical twins.

This TCR derives from a woman between 18 and 30 years old in good health. This rearrangement joins TRBV18 to TRBJ2-1, with D possibly being TRBD1 or TRBD2 (5 bases each). The source material was PBMCs. The CDR3 spells CASSQKRGTDSYNEQFF. The CDR3 bases are TGTGCCAGCTCGCAGAAACGAGGGACCGACTCCTACAATGAGCAGTTCTTC.